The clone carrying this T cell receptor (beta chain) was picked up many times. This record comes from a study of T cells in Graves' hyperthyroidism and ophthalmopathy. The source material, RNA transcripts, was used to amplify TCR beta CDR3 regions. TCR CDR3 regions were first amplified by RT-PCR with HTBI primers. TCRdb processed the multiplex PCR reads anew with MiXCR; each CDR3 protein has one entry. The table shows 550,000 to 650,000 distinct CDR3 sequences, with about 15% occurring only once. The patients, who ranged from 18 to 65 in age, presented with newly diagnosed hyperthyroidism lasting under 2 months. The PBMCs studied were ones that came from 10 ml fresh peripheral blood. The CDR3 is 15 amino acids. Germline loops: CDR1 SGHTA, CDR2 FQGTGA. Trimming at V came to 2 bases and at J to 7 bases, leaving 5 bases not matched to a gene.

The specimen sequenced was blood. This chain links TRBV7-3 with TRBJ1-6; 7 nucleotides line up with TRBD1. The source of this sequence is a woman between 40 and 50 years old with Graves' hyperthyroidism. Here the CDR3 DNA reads TGTGCCAGCAGCTTAGGTGGGACAGCCAATTCACCCCTCCACTTT. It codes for CASSLGGTANSPLHF.